Reported below is one T cell receptor beta chain. Its antigen is as yet unknown. This entry comes from a study of cytomegalovirus exposure and HLA in healthy donors. Study as a whole: Some 80 million unique TCR sequences came from HLA-typed donors in an early release.

Study results and limitations: Clonal expansion was found to be greater in HLA-associated TCR beta chains than in equally common others in a later analysis. TCR beta chains numbering under 200 were designated cytomegalovirus-associated.

The donors were healthy bone marrow donors. With 60 Vbeta and 13 Jbeta primers, the PCR was carried out. Here immunoSEQ multiplex PCR was the method, and the copy in TCRdb shows in-frame clones only, minus some. The sample data list about 150,000 clones. The V end lost 7 bases, the J end lost 0 bases, and 13 bases lay between the germline ends. Germline CDR1 is MNHNS and CDR2 is SASEGT. This CDR3 has 15 residues. This clonotype originated in a woman in her forties or fifties in good health and CMV-seronegative. This rearrangement joins TRBV6-1 to TRBJ2-1; D is uncertain. The sample was PBMCs. The CDR3 bases are TGTGCCAGCACCCCTTTACGGAGCTCCTACAATGAGCAGTTCTTC. This gives the protein CASTPLRSSYNEQFF.